A single T cell receptor beta chain is shown here with its context. Its target is not known. TCRdb redid the calling of the 5' RACE reads with MiXCR, one entry per CDR3 protein. Seen here are 100,000 to 150,000 distinct CDR3 sequences, over 15% observed once, and the top ten hold about 5%. The sample originates from a study of T-cell memory formation after mild COVID-19. Study at large: Among the donors, TCR clusters were largely specific to each donor. Study outcomes and limitations: Later expanders leaned CD4+, whereas day 15 to 85 contracting clones were balanced CD4/CD8. Some clones that responded were present in memory (sampled pre-infection), which suggests cross-reactive memory joined. Researchers could not confirm that second-wave clones peaking on day 37 targeted SARS-CoV-2.

With 0 bases removed from V and 1 base from J, the gap between germline ends came to 15 bases. Germline CDR1 reads LGHNA; CDR2 reads YSLEER. This CDR3 has 18 amino acids. The origin of this receptor is a young man who had mild COVID-19 (a few samples of this study predate the infection). Cell type and time point are not known. Sample: PBMCs or a T cell subset sorted from them (not recorded which). This sequence joins TRBV4-3 and TRBJ2-2; D call uncertain. The CDR3 nucleotides read TGCGCCAGCAGCCAAGAAGTGCACGGCCCCGGGAACACCGGGGAGCTGTTTTTT. It translates to CASSQEVHGPGNTGELFF.